This passage covers 9 T cell receptor beta chains from one sample sequenced in a study of identical twins. TCRdb re-analysed the 5' RACE reads in MiXCR, keeping a single row per CDR3 protein. The profile shows around 690,000 distinct CDR3 sequences, around 21% of them singletons. This sample also appeared in a second study, on T cells expressing NK-cell markers.

What was sequenced was PBMCs. All receptors derive from a woman aged 18-29 years in good health.

This clonotype occurred many times. The V and J genes are TRBV7-6 and TRBJ1-5; 10 nucleotides align to TRBD1. The CDR3 runs 20 residues. Germline CDR1 reads SGHVS; CDR2 reads FNYEAQ. After removal of 4 bases from V and 0 bases from J, the junction contained 15 bases not matched to a gene. For the CDR3, the DNA is TGTGCCAGCAGCTCCTACAACCGGGACAGGGGAAATTATAGCAATCAGCCCCAGCATTTT. Amino acid sequence: CASSSYNRDRGNYSNQPQHF.

This clonotype was picked up a small number of times. This chain connects TRBV18 to TRBJ2-6; the D gene is possibly TRBD2 (6 bases). Deletions cut 5 bases from V and 3 bases from J, with 11 bases between. The CDR3 runs 15 residues. From germline, CDR1 is KGHSH and CDR2 LQKENI. The CDR3 reads CASSSQGGGANVLTF. The CDR3 DNA is TGTGCCAGCTCAAGTCAGGGAGGTGGGGCCAACGTCCTGACTTTC. The entire variable domain, with the rest obtained from reference TRBV18 and TRBJ2-6, is as follows: NAGVMQNPRHLVRRRGQEARLRCSPMKGHSHVYWYRQLPEEGLKFMVYLQKENIIDESGMPKERFSAEFPKEGPSILRIQQVVRGDSAAYFCASSSQGGGANVLTFGAGSRLTVL.

This clonotype was detected only a few times. The chain combines TRBV5-1 with TRBJ2-1, with D maybe TRBD2 (5 bases). This CDR3 is built from 15 residues. Between the trimmed V and J ends, which lost 3 bases and 2 bases, there was a span of 12 bases. Germline lookup yields CDR1 SGHRS and CDR2 YFSETQ. The CDR3 here is CASSSTAVAYNEQFF. The DNA for the CDR3 is TGCGCCAGCAGCTCAACAGCGGTCGCCTACAATGAGCAGTTCTTC.

This clonotype came up many times. The chain carries TRBV7-2 and TRBJ2-5, with 9 positions matching TRBD2. Trimming cost V 5 bases and J 5 bases; bases outside gene matches: 6. Per the germline V gene, CDR1 is SGHTA and CDR2 is FQGNSA. The CDR3 runs to 14 residues. The CDR3 spells CASSPLAGVETQYF. The CDR3 DNA is TGTGCCAGCAGCCCTTTAGCGGGAGTGGAGACCCAGTACTTC.

The chain combines TRBV12-3 or TRBV12-4 with TRBJ2-1, with 10 bases matching TRBD2. V shed 5 bases and J 2 bases; nucleotides not matched to a gene: 6. The CDR3 sequence is 16 residues long. CDR3 loop: CASSVQLAGPYNEQFF. Written as DNA, the CDR3 is TGTGCCAGCAGTGTCCAACTAGCGGGACCCTACAATGAGCAGTTCTTC.

The V gene is TRBV12-3 or TRBV12-4, the J gene TRBJ2-1; tentatively, D is TRBD1 (5 bases). V was trimmed by 2 bases and J by 3 bases, leaving 11 bases between them. The CDR3 runs to 15 residues. The CDR3 sequence is CASSLRSGYYNEQFF. The CDR3, as DNA: TGTGCCAGCAGTTTAAGGTCAGGGTACTACAATGAGCAGTTCTTC.

This clonotype was recorded a few times. This rearrangement joins TRBV7-9 to TRBJ1-1; D is perhaps TRBD1 (5 bases). The germline CDR1 and CDR2 sequences are SEHNR and FQNEAQ (reference sequence). Trimming pared 1 base from V and 0 bases from J, leaving 12 bases between. There are 16 residues in the CDR3. The CDR3: CASSLEGPLLNTEAFF. The CDR3, as DNA: TGTGCCAGCAGCTTAGAGGGGCCCCTCCTGAACACTGAAGCTTTCTTT.

The CDR3 DNA follows: TGTGCCAGCAGTCCCCTCCGGGACAGTCGCTACGAGCAGTACTTC. Its protein product is CASSPLRDSRYEQYF. The V gene is TRBV6-1, the J gene TRBJ2-7; 7 bases match TRBD1. Germline loops: CDR1 MNHNS, CDR2 SASEGT. The V segment lost 5 bases and the J segment 3 bases; nucleotides outside the gene matches: 10. This CDR3 comprises 15 residues.

The chain joins TRBV6-5 to TRBJ2-1; no reliable D call. Germline lookup yields CDR1 MNHEY and CDR2 SVGAGI. Between the trimmed V and J ends, which lost 2 bases and 10 bases, there was a span of 18 bases. The CDR3 has 15 amino acids. CDR3 DNA: TGTGCCAGCAGTTACACGGGCGAAACGGCCAAGGAGCAGTTCTTC. Its protein product is CASSYTGETAKEQFF.